Presented here are 17 T cell receptor beta chains from one specimen sequenced in a study of persistence of HIV-infected CD4 T cells (dated by TCRdb to about 2020). TCRbeta repertoires were sequenced from genomic DNA with the immunoSEQ hsTCRB assay version 4 in survey mode. Entries here come from immuneACCESS through TCRdb and include only in-frame sequences with V and J called. Some clones fail to appear in such tables; in the studies checked, an unresolved V gene covers under half of the shortfall, and the cause of the remainder is unknown. Present in this sample are tens of thousands of clones, around 80% of which were seen just once. Of the sample, 2.5% to 3.5% falls within the top ten clones. The treatment or condition label, read with the paper, signifies: suppressive antiretroviral therapy. Lysates of CMV-infected fibroblasts at about 9.5 ug/mL were used to stimulate the cells. Memory populations depleted of antigen-responding cells were obtained by sorting nonresponding CD40L-negative CD69-negative CD45RO-high memory CD4+ T cells.

These receptors' antigens are unknown. This specimen consisted of CD4+ T cells sorted from PBMCs after 18-hour stimulation, obtained from a patient who received antiretroviral therapy. The label giving this sample's cell subset or site can be read as: CD40L-CD69- CD45RO-high memory CD4 T cells not responding to CMV lysate. These receptors all come from an adult man with HIV who was CMV-seropositive.

This clone was detected once. One junction end does not reproduce the germline sequence, and a read error may be involved. This rearrangement joins TRBV7-7 to TRBJ2-5, with D tentatively TRBD1 (6 bases). Germline values: CDR1 SSHAT, CDR2 FNYEAQ (reference sequence). CDR3 length: 15 amino acids. The CDR3 nucleotides read TGTGCTAGCAGCTCCCTAGGGGGAGAACAAGAGACCCAGTACTTC. Translation: CASSSLGGEQETQYF.

The V call is TRBV11-3, the J call TRBJ2-3, with TRBD2 matching 14 bases. Germline CDR1 SGHNT, CDR2 YENEEA. The CDR3 spans 16 residues. Unmatched junction bases numbered 3, after V lost 4 bases and J lost 3 bases. The CDR3 sequence is CASSSGTSGGTDTQYF. The CDR3 nucleotides are TGTGCCAGCAGCTCCGGGACTAGCGGGGGTACAGATACGCAGTATTTT.

The rearrangement uses TRBV18 and TRBJ1-5; 9 positions match TRBD1. After removal of 3 bases from V and 11 bases from J, the junction contained 17 bases not matched to a gene. The CDR3 loop spans 17 amino acids. CDR1 and CDR2 (germline): KGHSH, LQKENI. CDR3 loop: CASSPSGGTGRQEAQHF. DNA for the CDR3: TGTGCCAGCTCACCCTCTGGCGGGACAGGGCGTCAAGAGGCCCAGCATTTT. Full variable domain (missing parts from reference TRBV18 and TRBJ1-5): NAGVMQNPRHLVRRRGQEARLRCSPMKGHSHVYWYRQLPEEGLKFMVYLQKENIIDESGMPKERFSAEFPKEGPSILRIQQVVRGDSAAYFCASSPSGGTGRQEAQHFGDGTRLSIL.

The chain recombines TRBV10-2 with TRBJ1-4; D call uncertain. The CDR3 sequence is 14 residues long. Germline loops: CDR1 WSHSY, CDR2 SAAADI. V was clipped by 2 bases and J by 0 bases, with 4 bases between them. In DNA form, the CDR3 reads TGCGCCAGCAGTGAGGGCCCAACTAATGAAAAACTGTTTTTT. Translating gives CASSEGPTNEKLFF.

The chain has TRBV6-5 and TRBJ2-2, with D perhaps TRBD1 or TRBD2 (5 bases each). This CDR3 is 14 amino acids long. V was shortened by 8 bases and J by 2 bases, with 12 bases between the two germline ends. The germline gives CDR1 MNHEY, CDR2 SVGAGI. CDR3 protein: CASAGTDNTGELFF. The DNA for the CDR3 is TGTGCCAGCGCCGGGACCGATAACACCGGGGAGCTGTTTTTT.

This clone appeared a few times. This sequence joins TRBV27 and TRBJ2-7; D unresolved. Germline lookup yields CDR1 MNHEY and CDR2 SMNVEV (reference sequence). V lost 5 bases, J lost 0 bases, and 14 bases lay in between. This CDR3 contains 15 residues. CDR3 region: CASSRQGQNSYEQYF. In DNA, the CDR3 is TGTGCCAGCAGTAGACAAGGGCAAAACTCCTACGAGCAGTACTTC.

V usage is TRBV28 and J usage is TRBJ1-3; D might be TRBD1 (6 bases). Trimming cost V 5 bases and J 5 bases, with 22 bases left between them. There are 17 residues in the CDR3. Germline V gene sequence: CDR1 MDHEN, CDR2 SYDVKM. CDR3 loop: CASSMDPVGGPRNTIYF. The CDR3 region has the DNA TGTGCCAGCAGTATGGACCCAGTGGGGGGCCCCAGAAACACCATATATTTT.

A few counts support this clone. V is TRBV7-9 and J is TRBJ2-1; 11 nucleotides align to TRBD1. V dropped 5 bases and J dropped 9; count of bases not matched to a gene: 6. Looked up from germline, CDR1 is SEHNR and CDR2 is FQNEAQ (reference sequence). This CDR3 has 14 residues. The CDR3 DNA sequence: TGTGCCAGCAGCCCGAGGACAGGGGGCACTGAGCAGTTCTTC. Translating it yields CASSPRTGGTEQFF.

This clone appeared a single time. The CDR3 nucleotides read TGTGCCAGCAGCTTAGTACGGGGTTTTGATGAAAAACTGTTTTTT. It translates to CASSLVRGFDEKLFF. This chain links TRBV7-6 with TRBJ1-4; D uncertain. Looked up from germline, CDR1 is SGHVS and CDR2 is FNYEAQ. CDR3 size: 15 residues. V was cut by 1 base and J by 6 bases, with 12 bases left in between.

This clone was observed a few times. The rearrangement links TRBV6-5 to TRBJ1-2, with D maybe TRBD1 (6 bases). Trimming removed 8 bases at V and 2 bases at J, with 12 bases between. The CDR3 covers 13 residues. Germline CDR1 is MNHEY and CDR2 is SVGAGI. CDR3 protein: CASQGQINYGYTF. The CDR3 bases are TGTGCCAGCCAAGGACAGATCAACTATGGCTACACCTTC.

The V call is TRBV19, the J call TRBJ1-2; 9 bases map to TRBD1. V was clipped by 6 bases and J by 7 bases; unmatched bases: 9. The CDR3 spans 14 residues. Germline values: CDR1 LNHDA, CDR2 SQIVND (reference sequence). The CDR3 region has the DNA TGTGCCAGTAGCGGGACAGGGTTATCTCGTGGCTACACCTTC. This encodes CASSGTGLSRGYTF.

Only a few counts were recorded for this clone. V and J are TRBV5-1 and TRBJ2-6; D remains unclear. The CDR3 contains 15 residues. V shed 2 bases and J shed 6 bases, with 12 bases lying between them. Germline assignment: CDR1 SGHRS and CDR2 YFSETQ. CDR3 DNA: TGCGCCAGCAGCTTATCATCGACCGAGGCCAACGTCCTGACTTTC. This gives the protein CASSLSSTEANVLTF.

V and J are TRBV7-2 and TRBJ2-5; 7 nucleotides agree with TRBD2. The CDR3 contains 16 residues. Germline assignment: CDR1 SGHTA and CDR2 FQGNSA. V gave up 5 bases and J gave up 0 bases; unmatched junction bases: 9. The CDR3 sequence is CASSPGRTAHQETQYF. Written as DNA, the CDR3 is TGTGCCAGCAGCCCCGGGAGGACTGCTCACCAAGAGACCCAGTACTTC.

CDR3 sequence reads: CAWSLARPMNTEAFF. The CDR3 DNA reads as TGTGCCTGGAGTCTAGCTCGTCCCATGAACACTGAAGCTTTCTTT. V gene TRBV30 combines with J gene TRBJ1-1; no firm D call. The ends were cut back, 2 bases at V and 0 bases at J, with 13 bases in the middle. The germline V gene has CDR1 GTSNPN and CDR2 SVGIG (reference sequence). The CDR3 has 15 residues.

This rearrangement joins TRBV10-3 to TRBJ2-2, with D perhaps matching TRBD1 (5 bases). Germline V lookup: CDR1 ENHRY, CDR2 SYGVKD. CDR3 length: 15 amino acids. V gave up 3 bases and J gave up 2 bases, with 10 bases separating them. CDR3 bases: TGTGCCATCAGTGATTCAGGGATTAACACCGGGGAGCTGTTTTTT. It yields the protein CAISDSGINTGELFF.

V gene TRBV11-3 combines with J gene TRBJ2-3; no clear D. Trimming stripped 1 base from V and 5 bases from J, with 10 bases between. The germline gives CDR1 SGHNT, CDR2 YENEEA. CDR3 length: 14 amino acids. The CDR3 DNA is TGTGCCAGCAGCTTAGGGGGTCCCGGAGATACGCAGTATTTT. This sequence encodes CASSLGGPGDTQYF.

The chain carries TRBV27 and TRBJ1-5; D is perhaps TRBD1 (6 bases). Trimming stripped 2 bases from V and 7 bases from J, with 9 bases between. This CDR3 has 13 amino acids. Germline V CDR1 and CDR2: MNHEY, SMNVEV (reference sequence). The CDR3: CASSLVGGQPQHF. CDR3 bases: TGTGCCAGCAGTTTAGTCGGGGGCCAGCCCCAGCATTTT.